This entry concerns a single T cell receptor beta chain. One end of the junction fails to match germline, which may point to a read error. The PCR was carried out with 60 Vbeta primers and 13 Jbeta primers. Assay: immunoSEQ multiplex PCR; the TCRdb copy retains only in-frame clones and omits some. Among some 190,000 clones listed, more than 80% were seen once. Sampled while nominally healthy, donors likely had unrecorded immune exposures. This sample is part of a study of cytomegalovirus exposure and HLA in healthy donors. Germline V lookup: CDR1 SGHVS, CDR2 FQNEAQ. The CDR3 is made up of 14 amino acids.

The TCR originated in a male donor in good health and CMV-seronegative. The chain employs TRBV7-8 and TRBJ1-5; D not resolved. Sequencing was carried out using PBMCs. The CDR3 nucleotides read TGTGCCAACAGCTTAGAATCTGGCCATCAGCCCCAGCATTTT. Translation gives CANSLESGHQPQHF.